This TCR beta chain was identified in a study of a mutant IDH1 vaccine in newly diagnosed glioma. Whole-study context: Pretreatment consisted of radiotherapy, temozolomide, or both, with most receiving both. Regarding the study as a whole: Vaccine-induced immune responses occurred in over 80% of patients.

Specified time point: week 11, during vaccination. In every dose of vaccine, 300 ug of mutant IDH1 20-mer peptide was given alongside topical imiquimod. The donor cohort comprised cases of new WHO grade 3 or 4 IDH1-mutant, ATRX-lost astrocytoma. Here immunoSEQ multiplex PCR was the method, and the copy in TCRdb shows in-frame clones only, minus some. The table has under 150,000 clones, around 77% seen once. This CDR3 is 14 amino acids long. Between the trimmed V and J ends, which lost 3 bases and 0 bases, there was a span of 9 bases. CDR1 is SEHNR and CDR2 is FQNEAQ in the germline V gene (reference sequence). Remarks on this clone: Its antigen is not known.

The sequences come from PBMCs, collected from a glioma patient whose treatment included an IDH1 peptide vaccine. The receptor comes from a man aged 35 to 55 with glioma. This rearrangement joins TRBV7-9 to TRBJ2-7, with D unresolved. The CDR3 reads CASSLWELSYEQYF. In nucleotides, the CDR3 is TGTGCCAGCAGCTTGTGGGAACTCTCCTACGAGCAGTACTTC.